Shown below are 32 T cell receptor beta chains from a single sample sequenced in a study of shared clonotypes between healthy human individuals. CD45RO-negative cells were positively selected for CCR7, leaving out terminally differentiated effector memory CD45RA+ cells. The protocol was immunoSEQ multiplex PCR, while the TCRdb copy is restricted to in-frame clones and leaves out a portion. The data contain fewer than 1 million clones, roughly 96% of them singletons. Sequencing used naive CD8+ T cells sorted from blood. The receptors were sampled from a man in his thirties or forties in good health.

The CDR3 DNA reads TGTGCCAGCAGTCCATGGGACACCTCTGGAAACACCATATATTTT. Its protein product is CASSPWDTSGNTIYF. The chain is built from TRBV6-1 and TRBJ1-3, with a tentative D call TRBD1 (6 bases). With 5 bases removed from V and 0 bases from J, the gap between germline ends came to 11 bases. CDR1 and CDR2 from the germline V gene are MNHNS and SASEGT. The CDR3 length is 15 residues.

The chain joins TRBV4-1 to TRBJ2-1, with a tentative D call TRBD2 (6 bases). The V gene's germline CDR1 is MGHRA and CDR2 YSYEKL. The ends were cut back, 0 bases at V and 8 bases at J, with 23 bases in the middle. The CDR3 consists of 18 residues. CDR3 loop: CASSQEPPGVSPLDEQFF. The CDR3 DNA sequence: TGCGCCAGCAGCCAAGAACCGCCGGGGGTTAGTCCTCTGGATGAGCAGTTCTTC.

The gene calls are TRBV20-1 and TRBJ2-7; D remains ambiguous. The V end was cut by 6 bases, the J end by 3 bases, with 9 bases between. The CDR3 length is 11 residues. The germline gives CDR1 DFQATT, CDR2 SNEGSKA (reference sequence). The CDR3 bases are TGCAGTGCGCGCCGGATCTACGAGCAGTACTTC. This encodes CSARRIYEQYF.

The chain links TRBV14 to TRBJ2-1; tentatively, D is TRBD1 or TRBD2 (5 bases each). The length of the CDR3 is 13 residues. V gave up 2 bases and J gave up 15 bases, with 17 bases separating them. Germline V gene lookup returns CDR1 SGHDN and CDR2 FVKESK. This chain's CDR3 is CASSQRDPARTFF. CDR3 coding DNA: TGTGCCAGCAGCCAAAGGGACCCCGCCAGGACGTTCTTC.

Concerning this clone: Other DNA sequences in this sample translate to the same CDR3. The rearrangement uses TRBV27 and TRBJ2-7; D is ambiguous. CDR1 and CDR2 from the germline V gene are MNHEY and SMNVEV (reference sequence). CDR3 length equals 13 residues. The V and J ends lost 0 bases and 3 bases respectively, with 6 bases between them. CDR3 amino acids: CASSLSRSYEQYF. The CDR3 DNA is TGTGCCAGCAGTTTATCTAGAAGCTACGAGCAGTACTTC.

A single count supports this clone. V usage is TRBV4-2 and J usage is TRBJ2-7; 12 nucleotides agree with TRBD2. CDR1 is LGHNA, CDR2 YNFKEQ, per germline. The CDR3 runs 15 residues. The trim removed 1 base at V and 2 bases at J, leaving 0 bases unmatched. In nucleotides, the CDR3 is TGTGCCAGCAGCCAAGGACTAGCGGGAGCCTACGAGCAGTACTTC. Translation: CASSQGLAGAYEQYF.

The V call is TRBV27, the J call TRBJ1-5; D perhaps matches TRBD1 (5 bases). The CDR3 runs 15 residues. V shed 6 bases and J shed 0 bases, with 12 bases lying between them. Germline values: CDR1 MNHEY, CDR2 SMNVEV (reference sequence). The CDR3 DNA reads as TGTGCCAGCAGGGCAGGGACGGGTAGCAATCAGCCCCAGCATTTT. Its protein is CASRAGTGSNQPQHF.

The chain employs TRBV7-8 and TRBJ2-3; 9 nucleotides match TRBD2. This CDR3 is 15 amino acids long. The J segment lost 4 bases and the V segment lost 3 bases, leaving 5 bases of the junction unmatched. The germline V gene encodes CDR1 SGHVS and CDR2 FQNEAQ. The CDR3 nucleotides read TGTGCCAGCAGCTTCCGGACTAGCGTGTCAGATACGCAGTATTTT. It is translated as CASSFRTSVSDTQYF.

The chain joins TRBV9 to TRBJ2-7; 7 nucleotides match TRBD2. The V gene's germline CDR1 is SGDLS and CDR2 YYNGEE. This CDR3 has 15 residues. V dropped 0 bases and J dropped 3; count of bases not matched to a gene: 6. The CDR3 protein is CASSVESGTNYEQYF. The CDR3, as DNA: TGTGCCAGCAGCGTAGAGAGCGGGACGAACTACGAGCAGTACTTC. Using reference TRBV9 and TRBJ2-7 for the parts outside the CDR3, the full variable domain is DSGVTQTPKHLITATGQRVTLRCSPRSGDLSVYWYQQSLDQGLQFLIQYYNGEERAKGNILERFSAQQFPDLHSELNLSSLELGDSALYFCASSVESGTNYEQYFGPGTRLTVT.

The J gene is TRBJ1-2, the V gene TRBV5-6; weak D call: TRBD1 (6 bases). The V and J ends lost 2 bases and 8 bases respectively, with 19 bases between them. Germline V gene sequence: CDR1 SGHDT, CDR2 YYEEEE. The CDR3 runs to 15 residues. The CDR3, as DNA: TGTGCCAGCAGCTTAGGACAGCCCGTCAGGTGGGGCTACACCTTC. It translates to CASSLGQPVRWGYTF.

This chain joins TRBV5-4 and TRBJ2-5, with TRBD2 matching over 9 bases. Germline CDR1 is SGHNT and CDR2 is YYREEE (reference sequence). V was pared by 5 bases and J by 2 bases, with 4 bases of the junction left unmatched. The CDR3 covers 14 residues. The chain's CDR3 is CASRDGLAQETQYF. The CDR3 region has the DNA TGTGCCAGCAGAGACGGACTAGCGCAAGAGACCCAGTACTTC. Combining the CDR3 with reference TRBV5-4 and TRBJ2-5 gives the whole variable domain ETGVTQSPTHLIKTRGQQVTLRCSSQSGHNTVSWYQQALGQGPQFIFQYYREEENGRGNFPPRFSGLQFPNYSSELNVNALELDDSALYLCASRDGLAQETQYFGPGTRLLVL.

J is TRBJ2-7 and V is TRBV7-8; 7 nucleotides align to TRBD2. CDR1 and CDR2 (germline): SGHVS, FQNEAQ. The V segment lost 2 bases and the J segment 11 bases; nucleotides outside the gene matches: 9. The CDR3 is 13 residues long. This CDR3 is CASSLLAEAMKYF. The CDR3 DNA follows: TGTGCCAGCAGCTTACTAGCGGAGGCGATGAAGTACTTC.

The V and J genes are TRBV10-2 and TRBJ2-7, with 7 bases matching TRBD1. Germline CDR1 reads WSHSY; CDR2 reads SAAADI. The CDR3 is 14 residues long. Trimming removed 6 bases from V and 0 bases from J; junction bases left unmatched: 5. The CDR3 bases are TGCGCCAGCAGGTCGACAGGGCCCTCCTACGAGCAGTACTTC. Its translation: CASRSTGPSYEQYF.

The chain recombines TRBV30 with TRBJ1-4; TRBD1 is a possible D gene (6 bases). Germline V gene sequence: CDR1 GTSNPN, CDR2 SVGIG (reference sequence). V lost 5 bases, J lost 12 bases, and 16 bases lay in between. This CDR3 region has 12 residues. The CDR3 loop is CAWGYRVSELFF. The CDR3 DNA sequence: TGTGCCTGGGGTTACAGGGTCTCGGAACTGTTTTTT. The full variable domain, its missing parts supplied by reference TRBV30 and TRBJ1-4, is SQTIHQWPATLVQPVGSPLSLECTVEGTSNPNLYWYRQAAGRGLQLLFYSVGIGQISSEVPQNLSASRPQDRQFILSSKKLLLSDSGFYLCAWGYRVSELFFGSGTQLSVL.

V usage is TRBV7-8 and J usage is TRBJ2-1; the D gene is possibly TRBD1 (6 bases). With 4 bases removed from V and 1 base from J, the gap between germline ends came to 11 bases. There are 15 residues in the CDR3. The germline V gene encodes CDR1 SGHVS and CDR2 FQNEAQ. The CDR3 loop reads CASSYRDISYNEQFF. The CDR3 nucleotides read TGTGCCAGCAGCTACCGGGACATATCCTACAATGAGCAGTTCTTC.

The chain is built from TRBV10-1 and TRBJ2-7, with TRBD2 matching over 10 bases. The CDR3 is 16 residues long. V lost 3 bases, J lost 5 bases, and 10 bases stayed unmatched. Germline V lookup: CDR1 WNHNN, CDR2 SYGVQD (reference sequence). As DNA, the CDR3 is TGCGCCAGCAGTGAATCTCCCTTAGCGGGAGGTCACGAGCAGTACTTC. It codes for CASSESPLAGGHEQYF.

This chain uses TRBV7-6 with TRBJ2-7; the match to TRBD2 covers 7 bases. The CDR3 loop spans 14 amino acids. V shed 5 bases, J shed 7 bases, and the junction held 11 bases outside the gene matches. Germline V lookup: CDR1 SGHVS, CDR2 FNYEAQ. The CDR3 region has the DNA TGTGCCAGCAGCCCAGGAGGGACTACGTATGAGCAGTACTTC. Its protein is CASSPGGTTYEQYF.

This chain joins TRBV5-1 and TRBJ2-1; D not resolved. The CDR3 is 16 residues long. The germline CDR1 and CDR2 sequences are SGHRS and YFSETQ. Trimming stripped 0 bases from V and 0 bases from J, with 10 bases between. The CDR3 reads CASSLGVGRSYNEQFF. The DNA for the CDR3 is TGCGCCAGCAGCTTGGGGGTCGGACGCTCCTACAATGAGCAGTTCTTC.

The count of this clone is one. CDR3 residues: CAAEDSTYNEQFF. DNA of the CDR3: TGTGCCGCCGAGGACAGTACTTACAATGAGCAGTTCTTC. The rearrangement links TRBV10-3 to TRBJ2-1, with D possibly being TRBD1 (6 bases). The V end lost 11 bases, the J end lost 4 bases, and 15 bases lay between the germline ends. This CDR3 has 13 residues. Germline V gene sequence: CDR1 ENHRY, CDR2 SYGVKD.

The chain links TRBV7-3 to TRBJ2-2, with 12 bases lining up with TRBD2. The J segment lost 5 bases and the V segment lost 5 bases, leaving 3 bases of the junction unmatched. The germline V gene encodes CDR1 SGHTA and CDR2 FQGTGA. The CDR3 has 15 residues. In DNA form, the CDR3 reads TGTGCCAGCAGCCCACTAGCGGGAGGAACCGGGGAGCTGTTTTTT. This translates into CASSPLAGGTGELFF.

This clone appeared once. The chain uses TRBV9 and TRBJ2-7; 9 nucleotides match TRBD2. This CDR3 spans 14 amino acids. Germline-derived CDR1 and CDR2 are SGDLS and YYNGEE. The junction had 3 bases not matched to a gene; V was cut back by 2 bases and J by 3 bases. CDR3: CASSVSGSDYEQYF. The CDR3 DNA reads TGTGCCAGCAGCGTTAGCGGGAGTGACTACGAGCAGTACTTC.

The rearrangement links TRBV14 to TRBJ2-5; no reliable D call. The CDR3 runs 13 residues. CDR1 and CDR2 from the germline V gene are SGHDN and FVKESK. V gave up 1 base and J gave up 4 bases, with 7 bases separating them. This chain's CDR3 is CASSQVNLETQYF. DNA of the CDR3: TGTGCCAGCAGCCAAGTTAACTTAGAGACCCAGTACTTC.

The chain couples TRBV28 to TRBJ1-2, with a tentative D call TRBD1 (6 bases). Looked up from germline, CDR1 is MDHEN and CDR2 is SYDVKM. V was shortened by 4 bases and J by 8 bases, with 11 bases between the two germline ends. This CDR3 has 12 amino acids. In DNA, the CDR3 is TGTGCCAGCAGTTCAAGACAGGACGGCTACACCTTC. It codes for CASSSRQDGYTF.

The V call is TRBV30, the J call TRBJ2-7; 7 bases align to TRBD1. The germline CDR1 and CDR2 sequences are GTSNPN and SVGIG (reference sequence). Trimming removed 8 bases from V and 6 bases from J; junction bases left unmatched: 13. The CDR3 is made up of 13 amino acids. The CDR3: CAGTGTELIEQYF. CDR3 DNA sequence: TGTGCCGGAACCGGGACAGAGCTCATCGAGCAGTACTTC.

V and J are TRBV29-1 and TRBJ2-7; TRBD2 matches at 9 bases. CDR3 length: 13 amino acids. Germline-derived CDR1 and CDR2 are SQVTM and ANQGSEA. V lost 7 bases, J lost 5 bases, and 9 bases stayed unmatched. The CDR3 DNA reads TGCAGCGCCTTAGCGGGAGTCTTAAACGAGCAGTACTTC. This encodes CSALAGVLNEQYF.

V and J are TRBV19 and TRBJ2-1; TRBD2 matches 10 bases. V trimming: 4 bases; J trimming: 8 bases; junction bases outside the gene matches: 8. The CDR3 totals 15 residues. The germline V gene encodes CDR1 LNHDA and CDR2 SQIVND (reference sequence). As DNA, the CDR3 is TGTGCCAGTAGTACAAGACTAGCGGGTGGCTATGAGCAGTTCTTC. Translation: CASSTRLAGGYEQFF. Using reference TRBV19 and TRBJ2-1 for the parts outside the CDR3, the full variable domain is DGGITQSPKYLFRKEGQNVTLSCEQNLNHDAMYWYRQDPGQGLRLIYYSQIVNDFQKGDIAEGYSVSREKKESFPLTVTSAQKNPTAFYLCASSTRLAGGYEQFFGPGTRLTVL.

The chain combines TRBV7-9 with TRBJ2-7; 8 bases line up with TRBD2. This CDR3 contains 16 residues. V was pared by 5 bases and J by 0 bases, with 9 bases of the junction left unmatched. Germline CDR1 SEHNR, CDR2 FQNEAQ (reference sequence). The CDR3 spells CASSQATGTSSYEQYF. The CDR3 nucleotides are TGTGCCAGCAGCCAGGCAACCGGGACTAGCTCCTACGAGCAGTACTTC. Supplemented by reference TRBV7-9 and TRBJ2-7, the full variable domain reads DTGVSQNPRHKITKRGQNVTFRCDPISEHNRLYWYRQTLGQGPEFLTYFQNEAQLEKSRLLSDRFSAERPKGSFSTLEIQRTEQGDSAMYLCASSQATGTSSYEQYFGPGTRLTVT.

As concerns this clone: Other DNA sequences in the sample encode the same CDR3. The chain joins TRBV5-1 to TRBJ2-5; 9 bases are shared with TRBD1. Germline values: CDR1 SGHRS, CDR2 YFSETQ. The J segment lost 2 bases and the V segment lost 4 bases, leaving 3 bases of the junction unmatched. CDR3 length: 14 amino acids. The CDR3 region is CASSPGTGQETQYF. Here the CDR3 DNA reads TGCGCCAGCAGCCCAGGGACAGGGCAAGAGACCCAGTACTTC. The whole variable domain, remainder taken from reference TRBV5-1 and TRBJ2-5, is KAGVTQTPRYLIKTRGQQVTLSCSPISGHRSVSWYQQTPGQGLQFLFEYFSETQRNKGNFPGRFSGRQFSNSRSEMNVSTLELGDSALYLCASSPGTGQETQYFGPGTRLLVL.

The chain employs TRBV4-1 and TRBJ1-2, with 8 bases fitting TRBD1. J was trimmed by 8 bases and V by 8 bases; bases with no gene match: 7. This CDR3 region has 12 residues. Germline CDR1 reads MGHRA; CDR2 reads YSYEKL. This CDR3 is CASAQGAEGYTF. CDR3 nucleotides: TGCGCCAGCGCGCAGGGGGCGGAGGGCTACACCTTC.

The chain uses TRBV6-5 and TRBJ1-4, with 7 bases aligning to TRBD1. The germline CDR1 and CDR2 sequences are MNHEY and SVGAGI. The CDR3 covers 14 residues. Germline trimming cut 8 bases from V and 2 bases from J; bases unmatched to any gene: 5. DNA of the CDR3: TGTGCCAGCGCCCCGGGACAGACTAATGAAAAACTGTTTTTT. This codes for CASAPGQTNEKLFF.

The chain recombines TRBV7-8 with TRBJ2-2; 9 bases agree with TRBD1. V dropped 2 bases and J dropped 6; count of bases not matched to a gene: 7. The germline gives CDR1 SGHVS, CDR2 FQNEAQ. This CDR3 has 16 residues. DNA for the CDR3: TGTGCCAGCAGCTTACTAAACAGGGGGCTTGCCGGGGAGCTGTTTTTT. Translating gives CASSLLNRGLAGELFF.

The chain has TRBV10-1 and TRBJ2-7; D is perhaps TRBD2 (5 bases). Germline V gives CDR1 WNHNN, CDR2 SYGVQD (reference sequence). CDR3 length equals 12 residues. Trimming removed 2 bases from V and 7 bases from J, with 9 bases in between. The CDR3 coding sequence is TGCGCCAGCAGTGAGGGACGCGGGGAGCAGTACTTC. Encoded protein: CASSEGRGEQYF.